The clone carrying this T cell receptor (beta chain) showed up just a few times. Antigen: not known. This specimen belongs to a study of beta chain features in type 1 diabetes. The study's findings and limits: Sampled from patients, naive, central memory and Treg TCRB repertoires appeared more similar than those sampled from healthy donors. Within each of all four CD4+ subsets, Type 1 diabetes patients had TCRB CDR3s that were moderately but significantly shorter.

The whole isolated RNA underwent reverse transcription, so sequencing captured expressed TCRB transcripts. Only in-frame clones appear in the TCRdb table, and some are missing; sequencing was by immunoSEQ multiplex PCR. This sample has hundreds of thousands of clones, with about 15% found just once. After removal of 4 bases from V and 2 bases from J, the junction contained 13 bases not matched to a gene. The germline V gene encodes CDR1 SGHTA and CDR2 FQGNSA. CDR3 size: 17 residues. This clonotype was sampled from a man aged 18 to 29 with type 1 diabetes. The chain is built from TRBV7-2 and TRBJ2-7; 8 nucleotides match TRBD1. The sample comprised naive CD4+ T cells from blood. CDR3 DNA sequence: TGTGCCAGCAGCTCGAGAGGGAGGTCGGACAGGGCCTACGAGCAGTACTTC. It translates to CASSSRGRSDRAYEQYF.